These 16 T cell receptor beta chains share one sample of origin, sequenced in a study of cytomegalovirus exposure and HLA in healthy donors. Amplification used 60 Vbeta primers and 13 Jbeta primers. Generated by immunoSEQ multiplex PCR, the TCRdb table keeps only in-frame clones and is missing some. Here the sample spans tens of thousands of clones, approximately 60% being singletons. The specimen was PBMCs. The receptors were gathered from a woman aged 45-65 years in good health and CMV-seronegative.

The chain joins TRBV7-2 to TRBJ1-5; D is perhaps TRBD1 (5 bases). Per the germline V gene, CDR1 is SGHTA and CDR2 is FQGNSA. V was clipped by 7 bases and J by 6 bases, with 13 bases between them. The CDR3 is 13 amino acids. CDR3 DNA: TGTGCCAGCACCCTGGGGAGGGGTCAGCCCCAGCATTTT. Amino acid sequence: CASTLGRGQPQHF.

The V and J genes are TRBV18 and TRBJ2-6; perhaps TRBD2 as D (7 bases). Germline V gene lookup returns CDR1 KGHSH and CDR2 LQKENI. Trimming pared 3 bases from V and 4 bases from J, leaving 10 bases between. The CDR3 contains 15 residues. The CDR3 sequence is CASSPGGLGANVLTF. CDR3 sequence (DNA): TGTGCCAGCTCACCCGGGGGGCTAGGGGCCAACGTCCTGACTTTC. The full variable domain, with the rest looked up from reference TRBV18 and TRBJ2-6, is NAGVMQNPRHLVRRRGQEARLRCSPMKGHSHVYWYRQLPEEGLKFMVYLQKENIIDESGMPKERFSAEFPKEGPSILRIQQVVRGDSAAYFCASSPGGLGANVLTFGAGSRLTVL.

This clone has only a few counts. This chain joins TRBV28 and TRBJ1-2, with 10 bases that match TRBD1. Germline values: CDR1 MDHEN, CDR2 SYDVKM. The CDR3 length is 14 residues. The J segment lost 5 bases and the V segment lost 3 bases, leaving 3 bases of the junction unmatched. The CDR3 sequence: CASSFWTGGYGYTF. The CDR3 region has the DNA TGTGCCAGCAGTTTTTGGACAGGGGGTTATGGCTACACCTTC.

The sample holds a few counts of this clone. The chain uses TRBV7-3 and TRBJ1-2; 9 bases line up with TRBD1. V shed 4 bases, J shed 3 bases, and the junction held 6 bases outside the gene matches. The CDR3 has 15 residues. The germline gives CDR1 SGHTA, CDR2 FQGTGA. CDR3 sequence: CASSSTGGEDYGYTF. The CDR3 DNA follows: TGTGCCAGCAGCTCTACAGGGGGCGAGGACTATGGCTACACCTTC. The whole variable domain, remainder taken from reference TRBV7-3 and TRBJ1-2, is GAGVSQTPSNKVTEKGKYVELRCDPISGHTALYWYRQSLGQGPEFLIYFQGTGAADDSGLPNDRFFAVRPEGSVSTLKIQRTERGDSAVYLCASSSTGGEDYGYTFGSGTRLTVV.

This chain links TRBV19 with TRBJ2-1; the match to TRBD2 covers 13 bases. This CDR3 contains 17 residues. Germline CDR1 reads LNHDA; CDR2 reads SQIVND (reference sequence). Trimming cost V 5 bases and J 3 bases; bases outside gene matches: 7. The CDR3 region has the DNA TGTGCCAGTAGTTCAAGGACTAGCGGGAGAGGCTACAATGAGCAGTTCTTC. This codes for CASSSRTSGRGYNEQFF.

The J gene is TRBJ2-5, the V gene TRBV6-5, with TRBD2 as a possible D gene (5 bases). Trimming stripped 7 bases from V and 3 bases from J, with 15 bases between. CDR3 size: 14 residues. Looked up from germline, CDR1 is MNHEY and CDR2 is SVGAGI. The CDR3 DNA reads TGTGCCAGCACCCTACTCCCGGGAAAAGAGACCCAGTACTTC. Protein: CASTLLPGKETQYF.

The chain is built from TRBV19 and TRBJ1-2; 7 bases are shared with TRBD1. V lost 3 bases, J lost 2 bases, and 6 bases stayed unmatched. This CDR3 region has 15 residues. Germline V gene sequence: CDR1 LNHDA, CDR2 SQIVND (reference sequence). CDR3: CASSIDRAANYGYTF. The CDR3, as DNA: TGTGCCAGTAGTATCGACAGGGCTGCCAACTATGGCTACACCTTC.

The CDR3 DNA follows: TGTGCCAGCAGCTCAGGACTAGCGGGAGTTGAAGAGCAGTACTTC. It is translated as CASSSGLAGVEEQYF. The chain has TRBV7-2 and TRBJ2-7; 13 bases agree with TRBD2. The CDR3 consists of 15 residues. Trimming cost V 4 bases and J 7 bases; bases outside gene matches: 7. Germline V lookup: CDR1 SGHTA, CDR2 FQGNSA.

The chain combines TRBV7-2 with TRBJ1-1; D gene unclear. Per germline, CDR1 SGHTA and CDR2 FQGNSA. The V end lost 0 bases, the J end lost 5 bases, and 10 bases lay between the germline ends. The CDR3 sequence is 14 residues long. CDR3 nucleotide sequence: TGTGCCAGCAGCTTAGCACGGGGAGAAACTGAAGCTTTCTTT. It is translated as CASSLARGETEAFF.

This chain joins TRBV5-4 and TRBJ2-5; 7 bases align to TRBD2. CDR1 and CDR2 (germline): SGHNT, YYREEE (reference sequence). V lost 2 bases, J lost 5 bases, and 9 bases stayed unmatched. The CDR3 is made up of 15 amino acids. In nucleotides, the CDR3 is TGTGCCAGCAGCTTCAGCCTAGCCGGGAGGGAGACCCAGTACTTC. Protein: CASSFSLAGRETQYF.

The V and J genes are TRBV4-2 and TRBJ2-6, with TRBD2 identical over 7 bases. This CDR3 contains 18 residues. The V gene's germline CDR1 is LGHNA and CDR2 YNFKEQ. V was pared by 1 base and J by 0 bases, with 6 bases of the junction left unmatched. DNA for the CDR3: TGTGCCAGCAGCCAAGGACGCGGGGGAACCTCTGGGGCCAACGTCCTGACTTTC. This gives the protein CASSQGRGGTSGANVLTF.

The count of this clone is one. The J gene is TRBJ2-7, the V gene TRBV6-5, with D possibly matching TRBD1 (6 bases). Looked up from germline, CDR1 is MNHEY and CDR2 is SVGAGI. CDR3 length: 13 amino acids. V was clipped by 8 bases and J by 4 bases, with 15 bases between them. CDR3 in DNA: TGTGCCAGCCGTGAACAGGGCGGTTACGAGCAGTACTTC. Amino acid sequence: CASREQGGYEQYF.

The chain combines TRBV5-1 with TRBJ2-3; TRBD2 matches 8 bases. The germline CDR1 and CDR2 sequences are SGHRS and YFSETQ. Losses at the gene ends were 0 bases for V and 4 bases for J; bases not matched to a gene: 4. The CDR3 extends over 15 amino acids. The CDR3, as DNA: TGCGCCAGCAGCTTGGGAGGACTAGCCGCAGATACGCAGTATTTT. It specifies CASSLGGLAADTQYF.

In its sample, this clone was seen a few times. The genes are TRBV2 and TRBJ2-1, with a tentative D call TRBD2 (6 bases). V lost 11 bases to trimming and J lost 11 bases, with 13 bases between them. The length of the CDR3 is 10 residues. Per the germline V gene, CDR1 is SNHLY and CDR2 is FYNNEI. CDR3 protein: CAGGTTQQFF. DNA of the CDR3: TGTGCCGGAGGGACCACGCAGCAGTTCTTC. Full variable domain (remainder filled in from reference TRBV2 and TRBJ2-1): EPEVTQTPSHQVTQMGQEVILRCVPISNHLYFYWYRQILGQKVEFLVSFYNNEISEKSEIFDDQFSVERPDGSNFTLKIRSTKLEDSAMYFCAGGTTQQFFGPGTRLTVL.

J is TRBJ2-3 and V is TRBV5-4; 7 nucleotides line up with TRBD1. This CDR3 region has 13 residues. The ends lost 4 bases at V and 3 bases at J; junction bases unmatched: 2. Germline V gives CDR1 SGHNT, CDR2 YYREEE (reference sequence). In DNA form, the CDR3 reads TGTGCCAGCAGCCTGGGACAGACAGATACGCAGTATTTT. Its protein product is CASSLGQTDTQYF. The whole variable domain, remainder taken from reference TRBV5-4 and TRBJ2-3, is ETGVTQSPTHLIKTRGQQVTLRCSSQSGHNTVSWYQQALGQGPQFIFQYYREEENGRGNFPPRFSGLQFPNYSSELNVNALELDDSALYLCASSLGQTDTQYFGPGTRLTVL.

The V call is TRBV9, the J call TRBJ2-1, with 7 nucleotides matching TRBD2. Trimming removed 0 bases from V and 3 bases from J; junction bases left unmatched: 12. This CDR3 is 18 amino acids long. The germline CDR1 and CDR2 sequences are SGDLS and YYNGEE. This CDR3 reads CASSVAGSSGLSYNEQFF. The CDR3 DNA reads TGTGCCAGCAGCGTAGCTGGGTCTAGCGGCCTGAGCTACAATGAGCAGTTCTTC.